This TCR beta chain was captured by sequencing in a study of control samples from healthy donors and cancer patients. V was clipped by 6 bases and J by 0 bases, with 11 bases between them. CDR1 and CDR2 from the germline V gene are MNHEY and SVGAGI. The CDR3 extends over 15 amino acids. Assay: immunoSEQ multiplex PCR; the TCRdb copy retains only in-frame clones and omits some. Of roughly 400,000 clones in the sample, 80% to 95% were seen once. The chain uses TRBV6-5 and TRBJ1-4, with D possibly being TRBD1 (5 bases). Sequenced input: PBMCs. The TCR was taken from a middle-aged man with head and neck cancer. CDR3 sequence reads: CASSRQTTTNEKLFF. CDR3 sequence (DNA): TGTGCCAGCAGCCGACAGACAACAACTAATGAAAAACTGTTTTTT.